This T cell receptor (beta chain) is from a study of T cell repertoires in cytomegalovirus infection (dated by TCRdb to 2018 to 2020). About the study as a whole: Donor HLA type was relevant to the analysis, as public TCR beta signatures indicated carriage of CMV infection together with the matching HLA type.

This clonotype has only a few counts. Its cognate antigen has yet to be identified. Per-base qualities were not stored, and no clone one base away is much larger. The study at large found these results: In both this cohort and an independent 352-donor cohort, the cumulative frequency of public TCR beta family members distinguished carriers of CMV infection plus the relevant HLA type. The ex vivo response was dominated by HLA-C-restricted CMV-specific TCR beta clonotypes, which also provided the single most frequent clonotype in two of eight donors.

Sequencing was performed on an Illumina HiSeq 1500. TCRdb trimmed public reads at Q25 via fastp, called clones via MiXCR and kept in-frame beta chains. Every entry covers one CDR3 protein and lists the most common genes and DNA from its rows. For this sample there are some 220,000 distinct CDR3 sequences; about 12% appear just once. 1.6% of the sample comes from the top ten. Via the germline V gene, CDR1 is SNHLY and CDR2 FYNNEI. Inclusive of the bounding cysteine and phenylalanine, the CDR3 is 11 residues long. This entry keeps only the CDR3 DNA: 33 bases, framed from base 1. At the junction V is shortened by 6 bases and J by 9 bases, with 10 bases in between.

This TCR derives from a human donor in good health (CMV status not recorded). Some clones in this sample may be carry-over from other donors' samples. The chain joins TRBV2 to TRBJ2-3; the D gene remains uncertain. The sample was PBMCs. The CDR3 protein is CASSSEATQYF. The DNA is TGTGCCAGCAGCTCCGAGGCGACGCAGTATTTT.